This T cell receptor (beta chain) originates from a study of regulatory T cells in long-lasting Graves disease (dated by TCRdb to the early 2020s). Background on the whole study: Newly diagnosed Graves' disease patients had taken antithyroid drugs for less than 3 months. Persistent Graves' disease patients were compared with newly diagnosed Graves' disease patients by peripheral blood TCR sequencing and RNA sequencing. The study was registered as a clinical trial and conducted in China. A total of roughly 35 samples underwent TCR sequencing: about 13 from persistent and some 20 from newly diagnosed Graves' disease patients.

The library was made by multiplex PCR. Instrument on record: Illumina HiSeq 4000. To build TCR beta libraries, CDR3 regions were amplified by Arm-PCR using iRepertoire HTBI primers. Before sequencing, the PCR products went through gel purification. The study's own analysis went as follows. Across samples, 60 to 75 TRBV and 13 to 15 TRBJ segments were identified and used for gene usage analysis of CDR3 amino acid clonotypes. COPE and FqMerger were used to merge the filtered high-quality paired reads into contigs. BLAST was used to align contigs to IMGT TRBV, TRBD and TRBJ reference genes, with CDR3 defined following IMGT. Any clonotype with a frequency above 0.1% was counted as a highly expanded clone. Repertoire diversity was measured by Shannon entropy, and V-J evenness by the Gini coefficient. A clonotype found in more than one individual was treated as public. Using fastp at Q25 and MiXCR, TCRdb reprocessed the public reads and kept productive beta chains. Each CDR3 protein gets just one entry, which takes the most common genes and DNA from the rows behind it. The V and J calls were determined by TCRdb, not by the authors. This sample holds 500,000 to 700,000 distinct CDR3 sequences; roughly 15% were observed only once. The ten top clones hold 18% of the sample.

The CDR3 sequence holds 14 residues, the cysteine and phenylalanine included. Only the CDR3 portion is preserved as DNA: 42 bases, with reading frame beginning at the first base. V drops 7 bases and J drops 2 bases, leaving 15 bases in between. The CDR1 and CDR2 encoded by the germline V gene are SGHRS and YFSETQ. Findings and caveats that apply to the study as a whole: A larger number of public clonotypes was shared among persistent patients (approximately 3,000) than among newly diagnosed patients (more than 850). TRBV28, TRBJ1-2 and TRBJ2-5 were preferentially used in persistent disease, while TRBV20-1 and TRBJ2-1 were favored in newly diagnosed disease. Sequencing and analysis were restricted to the TCR beta chain. Because the primary lesion, thyroid tissue, could not be accessed, the study looked at peripheral blood alone. Compared with newly diagnosed patients, patients with persistent Graves' disease had lower TCR Shannon entropy and fewer highly expanded clones, which suggests clonal expansion. The small sample size was acknowledged by the authors as a limitation that may reduce accuracy.

This specimen's time point label, per the study, means: newly diagnosed GD, antithyroid drugs for less than 3 months. RNA was extracted from PBMCs in TRIzol for both TCR sequencing and RNA sequencing. The diagnosis of Graves' disease followed American Thyroid Association guidelines. Patients for the study were recruited at an endocrinology department in Xi'an, China. From each patient, about 9.7 milliliters of peripheral blood was collected into an EDTA anticoagulant tube. Ficoll Paque Plus density gradient separation was used to isolate PBMCs, and no further T cell sorting was performed. An Agilent 2100 Bioanalyzer and agarose gel were used to assess RNA quality, and a NanoDrop 2000 was used to measure RNA concentration. Worth noting for this clonotype: The target of this receptor is not known. Per-base quality was not reported, and no clone a single base away is much larger than it.

Separately, the same data were catalogued under a study of T cells in Graves' hyperthyroidism and ophthalmopathy. As that second study puts it: Stable Graves' hyperthyroidism was defined as the absence of progression to ophthalmopathy over 18 months of follow-up. Hyperthyroidism patients were newly diagnosed, had a disease duration of under 2 months, and were aged 18 to 65 years. Patients with uncontrolled infections, other autoimmune diseases, pregnancy or lactation were excluded. Diagnoses relied on clinical symptoms, serum thyroxine and TRAb, thyroid ultrasound and orbital computed tomography. A first-round RT-PCR of the TCR CDR3 used the HTBI primer set with the Qiagen OneStep RT-PCR kit. Blood samples also contained most of the expanded thyroid clonotypes (frequency above 0.001), which suggests that blood repertoires may reflect thyroid immune responses. Ophthalmopathy was separated from stable hyperthyroidism by a 13 V-J signature model, with approximately 90% sensitivity and 81% to 82% specificity obtained in cross-validation and 80%/75% obtained in testing. In validation, progression to ophthalmopathy was predicted by the model with roughly 71% sensitivity and roughly 72% specificity, a median of approximately 6.5 months before onset. To identify TCR V-J signatures that set the groups apart, the researchers used a discovery cohort of roughly 100 patients, made up of under 50 with Graves' ophthalmopathy and 57 with stable Graves' hyperthyroidism. Whether ophthalmopathy could be predicted prospectively was tested in an independent validation cohort made up of approximately 19 hyperthyroidism patients plus 17 patients who later progressed to ophthalmopathy. The approximately 97 discovery patients were randomly divided into training and test sets at a 7:3 ratio. Thyroid tissue and blood T-cell repertoires from over 5 Graves' hyperthyroidism patients were also compared in the study. Following sampling, methimazole starting at 30 mg daily was given to hyperthyroidism patients, and high-dose intravenous methylprednisolone was given to ophthalmopathy patients. A second multiplex PCR round built the libraries, followed by size selection and purification. Sequencing of the libraries was done on an Illumina HiSeq2000 using paired-end 100 bp reads. SOAPnuke was used to process the raw data, with reads discarded if the reads contained adapters or uncalled bases, had a mean Phred below 15, or lacked an exact constant-primer or identifier match. COPE v1.2.5 was used to merge high-quality paired reads, and clonotypes were defined as unique nucleotide sequences. Clonotypes were aligned to IMGT TRBV, TRBD and TRBJ reference segments using MiTCR v1.1. The analysis was restricted to V-J combinations with a frequency above 0.0001, which together covered 99.2% of the repertoires. A TCS score was defined as the ratio of F50 (clonal expansion) to E x V (chaos), with BLOSUM62-based TCRdist applied between CDR3 peptides within each V-J. Welch's t-statistics and random forest reduced just over 500 V-J features to under 15, which were used in a naive Bayes classifier (R e1071). Sample size was not statistically predetermined, and blinding of investigators to group allocation was not performed. TCR Vbeta CDR3 sequencing of 120 to 150 peripheral blood samples (fewer than 45 ophthalmopathy, under 80 hyperthyroidism and some 17 progressor patients) is reported in the paper.

The source material was peripheral blood mononuclear cells (PBMCs), sampled at new diagnosis, from a patient treated with antithyroid drugs. The sequence came from a woman aged 25 to 45 with Graves disease. Donor details come from another sample of the same person, matched by shared clones. Rearrangement joined TRBV5-1 to TRBJ1-1, and perhaps TRBD1 as D gene, on 6 matching bases. The CDR3 protein is CASGLGHFNTEAFF. In nucleotide form, the sequence is TGCGCCAGCGGCCTGGGACATTTCAACACTGAAGCTTTCTTT.